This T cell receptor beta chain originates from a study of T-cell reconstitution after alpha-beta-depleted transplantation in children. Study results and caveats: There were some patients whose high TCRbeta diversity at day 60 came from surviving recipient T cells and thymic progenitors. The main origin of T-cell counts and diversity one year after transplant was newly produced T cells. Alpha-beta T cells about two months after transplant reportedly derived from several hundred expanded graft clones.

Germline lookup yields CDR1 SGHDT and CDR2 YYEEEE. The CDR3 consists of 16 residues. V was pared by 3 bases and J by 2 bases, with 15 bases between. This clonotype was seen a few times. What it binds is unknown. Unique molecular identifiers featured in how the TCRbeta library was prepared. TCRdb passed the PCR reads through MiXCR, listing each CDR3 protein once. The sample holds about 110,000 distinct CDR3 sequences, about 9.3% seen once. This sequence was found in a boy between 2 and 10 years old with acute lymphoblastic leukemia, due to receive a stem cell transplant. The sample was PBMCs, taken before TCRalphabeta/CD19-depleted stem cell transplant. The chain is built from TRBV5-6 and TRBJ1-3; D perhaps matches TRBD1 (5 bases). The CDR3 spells CASSYRRQPPGNTIYF. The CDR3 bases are TGTGCCAGCAGCTACCGAAGACAGCCCCCTGGAAACACCATATATTTT.